The next 9 T cell receptor beta chains were all read from a single sample in a study of control samples from healthy donors and cancer patients. Profiling relied on immunoSEQ multiplex PCR, and the TCRdb table lists in-frame clones only, not all of them. Among some 110,000 clones, 80% to 90% were seen once, and the ten largest hold roughly 13%. The sequenced sample was blood. The receptors here all came from a woman in her forties or fifties in good health.

This rearrangement joins TRBV5-1 to TRBJ2-7; TRBD1 agrees at 9 bases. Germline-derived CDR1 and CDR2 are SGHRS and YFSETQ. This CDR3 has 16 amino acids. J was trimmed by 6 bases and V by 0 bases; bases with no gene match: 10. CDR3 bases: TGCGCCAGCAGCTTGGAAATAGGGACAGGGTTGCTCGAGCAGTACTTC. This sequence encodes CASSLEIGTGLLEQYF.

The CDR3 nucleotides read TGTGCCAGCAGTTTACATGACAGGGGAAAATCCCTCTATGGCTACACCTTC. Translating gives CASSLHDRGKSLYGYTF. The V call is TRBV27, the J call TRBJ1-2; 8 bases are a match to TRBD1. CDR3 length: 17 residues. CDR1 is MNHEY and CDR2 is SMNVEV in the germline V gene (reference sequence). Losses at the gene ends were 2 bases for V and 4 bases for J; bases not matched to a gene: 12.

V is TRBV11-2 and J is TRBJ2-5, with a tentative D call TRBD2 (5 bases). CDR1 is SGHAT, CDR2 FQNNGV, per germline. This CDR3 is built from 15 residues. V was shortened by 7 bases and J by 0 bases, with 15 bases between the two germline ends. The CDR3 DNA sequence: TGTGCCAGCACCCAAGGGAGCAGCGACCAAGAGACCCAGTACTTC. Amino acids: CASTQGSSDQETQYF.

This clone was counted a few times. At one end the junction does not follow the germline gene, possibly because of a read error. The rearrangement uses TRBV29-1 and TRBJ1-5; 8 bases agree with TRBD1. Germline V gives CDR1 SQVTM, CDR2 ANQGSEA. This CDR3 region has 15 residues. The CDR3 here is CSVPTGAESNRPQHF. CDR3 bases: TGCAGCGTCCCGACAGGGGCGGAGAGCAATCGGCCCCAGCATTTT.

The genes are TRBV9 and TRBJ2-1, with 9 bases fitting TRBD2. Germline loops: CDR1 SGDLS, CDR2 YYNGEE. This CDR3 contains 17 residues. V was clipped by 2 bases and J by 8 bases; unmatched bases: 14. CDR3 nucleotide sequence: TGTGCCAGCAGCGTCGATCCGAGCGGGAGGAAGGCGGATGAGCAGTTCTTC. Translation gives CASSVDPSGRKADEQFF.

The V and J genes are TRBV24-1 and TRBJ2-2; either TRBD1 or TRBD2 may supply D (5 bases each). CDR1 KGHDR and CDR2 SFDVKD come from the germline V gene. The CDR3 sequence is 17 residues long. The V end was cut by 4 bases, the J end by 4 bases, with 18 bases between. The CDR3 reads CATSDPDVYGGTGELFF. CDR3 in DNA: TGTGCCACCAGTGACCCAGACGTTTATGGGGGCACCGGGGAGCTGTTTTTT.

V gene TRBV18 combines with J gene TRBJ2-1; D is undetermined. The germline V gene encodes CDR1 KGHSH and CDR2 LQKENI. CDR3 length: 12 residues. Trimming left V 1 base short and J 5 bases short, with 3 bases between. The CDR3 reads CASSPLDNEQFF. DNA for the CDR3: TGTGCCAGCTCACCACTGGACAATGAGCAGTTCTTC.

The chain recombines TRBV29-1 with TRBJ2-1; D might be TRBD1 (5 bases). The germline CDR1 and CDR2 sequences are SQVTM and ANQGSEA. This CDR3 has 14 residues. The V gene lost 4 bases and the J gene lost 5 bases, with 15 bases spanning the gap. The DNA of the CDR3 is TGCAGCGTTGTAAGGACAAGAATTAACAATGAGCAGTTCTTC. Protein sequence: CSVVRTRINNEQFF.

V is TRBV7-2 and J is TRBJ2-5; perhaps TRBD2 as D (6 bases). Germline CDR1 is SGHTA and CDR2 is FQGNSA. The CDR3 contains 16 residues. Trimming took off 0 bases at V and 0 bases at J, with 11 bases between the two ends. CDR3 sequence reads: CASSLAGGRNQETQYF. The CDR3 DNA sequence: TGTGCCAGCAGCTTAGCTGGGGGGAGAAACCAAGAGACCCAGTACTTC.